These T cell receptor beta chains were read from a single sample in a study of T-cell memory formation after mild COVID-19. TCRdb ran MiXCR on the 5' RACE reads and lists one entry per CDR3 protein. This table has some 260,000 distinct CDR3 sequences, about 15% appearing once. The sequencing sample was made of PBMCs or a T cell subset sorted from them (not recorded which). The source of these receptors is a man between 18 and 35 years old who had mild COVID-19 (a few samples of this study predate the infection). Cell type and time point are not known. Each CDR3 is given with its conserved first and last residue. Fields, in order: CDR3 protein, CDR3 DNA, V gene, D gene, J gene, clone size. The D gene is left open where the match is weak. For some rows the clone size is stated as once, few or many, or as a class when expanded; others skip it.

CDR3 protein: CASSQGTGTTLSDTQYF
CDR3 DNA: TGCGCCAGCAGTCAAGGCACCGGGACTACCCTATCGGATACGCAGTATTTT
V gene: TRBV23-1
D gene: TRBD2
J gene: TRBJ2-3
clone size: few

CDR3 protein: CASSEDPDSYYGYTF
CDR3 DNA: TGTGCCAGCAGTGAAGATCCGGACAGTTACTATGGCTACACCTTC
V gene: TRBV2
D gene: NA
J gene: TRBJ1-2
clone size: NA

CDR3 protein: CASSDVSLADTEAFF
CDR3 DNA: TGTGCCAGCAGCGACGTTAGCCTCGCGGACACTGAAGCTTTCTTT
V gene: TRBV9
D gene: NA
J gene: TRBJ1-1
clone size: few

CDR3 protein: CASSLATSGNEQFF
CDR3 DNA: TGTGCCAGCAGCTTAGCGACGTCGGGCAATGAGCAGTTCTTC
V gene: TRBV7-8
D gene: NA
J gene: TRBJ2-1
clone size: NA

CDR3 protein: CASSLSVGELFF
CDR3 DNA: TGTGCCAGCAGTTTGTCCGTCGGGGAGCTGTTTTTT
V gene: TRBV12-3/TRBV12-4
D gene: NA
J gene: TRBJ2-2
clone size: NA

CDR3 protein: CASSQRESNRDSNSPLHF
CDR3 DNA: TGCGCCAGCAGCCAGAGGGAATCCAACCGAGACAGTAATTCACCCCTCCACTTT
V gene: TRBV4-1
D gene: NA
J gene: TRBJ1-6
clone size: few

CDR3 protein: CASSFTVGLGEQYF
CDR3 DNA: TGCGCCAGCAGCTTTACTGTCGGGCTGGGGGAGCAGTACTTC
V gene: TRBV5-1
D gene: NA
J gene: TRBJ2-7
clone size: NA

CDR3 protein: CASSLAYRPFTGELFF
CDR3 DNA: TGTGCCAGCAGCTTAGCATACAGGCCCTTCACCGGGGAGCTGTTTTTT
V gene: TRBV7-2
D gene: NA
J gene: TRBJ2-2
clone size: few

CDR3 protein: CASSLERHTYGYTF
CDR3 DNA: TGCGCCAGCAGCTTGGAACGGCACACCTATGGCTACACCTTC
V gene: TRBV5-1
D gene: NA
J gene: TRBJ1-2
clone size: few

CDR3 protein: CASSSLDNEQFF
CDR3 DNA: TGTGCCAGCAGCTCACTAGACAATGAGCAGTTCTTC
V gene: TRBV5-4
D gene: NA
J gene: TRBJ2-1
clone size: NA

CDR3 protein: CASRSDERARAEAFF
CDR3 DNA: TGTGCCAGCAGATCGGACGAGAGGGCTCGGGCTGAAGCTTTCTTT
V gene: TRBV6-1
D gene: NA
J gene: TRBJ1-1
clone size: few

CDR3 protein: CASSLGGGPRDEQFF
CDR3 DNA: TGTGCCAGCAGCTTGGGCGGGGGGCCGAGGGATGAGCAGTTCTTC
V gene: TRBV7-7
D gene: TRBD2
J gene: TRBJ2-1
clone size: once

CDR3 protein: CASDTLQGHGYTF
CDR3 DNA: TGTGCCAGCGATACCCTTCAGGGGCATGGCTACACCTTC
V gene: TRBV28
D gene: NA
J gene: TRBJ1-2
clone size: NA

CDR3 protein: CASSQGRRTEAFF
CDR3 DNA: TGTGCCAGCAGCCAAGGACGAAGGACTGAAGCTTTCTTT
V gene: TRBV3-1
D gene: NA
J gene: TRBJ1-1
clone size: few

CDR3 protein: CASSRDRLTDTQYF
CDR3 DNA: TGTGCCAGCAGCCGGGACAGGTTAACGGATACGCAGTATTTT
V gene: TRBV7-2
D gene: TRBD1
J gene: TRBJ2-3
clone size: NA

CDR3 protein: CAITENTDTQYF
CDR3 DNA: TGTGCCATCACGGAGAACACAGATACGCAGTATTTT
V gene: TRBV10-3
D gene: NA
J gene: TRBJ2-3
clone size: NA

CDR3 protein: CASSPGVSNYGYTF
CDR3 DNA: TGCGCCAGCAGCCCGGGTGTGTCAAACTATGGCTACACCTTC
V gene: TRBV5-1
D gene: NA
J gene: TRBJ1-2
clone size: NA

CDR3 protein: CASSLASSPETQYF
CDR3 DNA: TGCGCCAGCAGCTTGGCATCTAGCCCCGAGACCCAGTACTTC
V gene: TRBV5-1
D gene: NA
J gene: TRBJ2-5
clone size: few

CDR3 protein: CASSTTGSYNEQFF
CDR3 DNA: TGTGCCAGCAGCACCACAGGCTCCTACAATGAGCAGTTCTTC
V gene: TRBV14
D gene: NA
J gene: TRBJ2-1
clone size: few

CDR3 protein: CASTSSDWGEAFF
CDR3 DNA: TGTGCCAGCACCAGCTCGGATTGGGGGGAAGCTTTCTTT
V gene: TRBV2
D gene: NA
J gene: TRBJ1-1
clone size: NA

CDR3 protein: CASRQGASTDTQYF
CDR3 DNA: TGCGCCAGCAGACAAGGGGCTAGCACAGATACGCAGTATTTT
V gene: TRBV5-1
D gene: NA
J gene: TRBJ2-3
clone size: NA

CDR3 protein: CASSLVGPKLAKNIQYF
CDR3 DNA: TGTGCCAGCAGCTTAGTTGGCCCTAAGTTAGCCAAAAACATTCAGTACTTC
V gene: TRBV7-2
D gene: NA
J gene: TRBJ2-4
clone size: few

CDR3 protein: CASNLASGPVDTQYF
CDR3 DNA: TGTGCCAGCAATTTAGCGTCGGGGCCAGTAGATACGCAGTATTTT
V gene: TRBV7-2
D gene: NA
J gene: TRBJ2-3
clone size: many

CDR3 protein: CASMRSGRETQYF
CDR3 DNA: TGTGCCAGCATGAGGTCTGGGCGGGAGACCCAGTACTTC
V gene: TRBV12-3/TRBV12-4
D gene: NA
J gene: TRBJ2-5
clone size: NA

CDR3 protein: CATSFSTDTQYF
CDR3 DNA: TGTGCCACCAGCTTCAGCACAGATACGCAGTATTTT
V gene: TRBV15
D gene: NA
J gene: TRBJ2-3
clone size: NA

CDR3 protein: CSATGTILPPQHF
CDR3 DNA: TGCAGTGCTACCGGGACCATCCTCCCGCCCCAGCATTTT
V gene: TRBV20-1
D gene: NA
J gene: TRBJ1-5
clone size: NA

CDR3 protein: CASSSLDSGGYNEQFF
CDR3 DNA: TGTGCCAGCAGCTCCCTCGACAGCGGGGGCTACAATGAGCAGTTCTTC
V gene: TRBV4-2
D gene: TRBD2
J gene: TRBJ2-1
clone size: NA

CDR3 protein: CASSLDRGIYGYTF
CDR3 DNA: TGTGCCAGCAGCTTAGACAGGGGCATATATGGCTACACCTTC
V gene: TRBV11-2
D gene: NA
J gene: TRBJ1-2
clone size: many

CDR3 protein: CASSSTTLYGYTF
CDR3 DNA: TGTGCCAGCAGCTCCACCACCCTCTATGGCTACACCTTC
V gene: TRBV7-9
D gene: NA
J gene: TRBJ1-2
clone size: few

CDR3 protein: CSVEASGFTDTQYF
CDR3 DNA: TGCAGCGTTGAGGCTAGCGGCTTCACAGATACGCAGTATTTT
V gene: TRBV29-1
D gene: TRBD2
J gene: TRBJ2-3
clone size: NA

CDR3 protein: CASSEGWTPRGFGAKNIQYF
CDR3 DNA: TGTGCCAGCAGCGAAGGGTGGACTCCCAGGGGATTCGGGGCCAAAAACATTCAGTACTTC
V gene: TRBV7-9
D gene: NA
J gene: TRBJ2-4
clone size: few

CDR3 protein: CASSLAQESPLHF
CDR3 DNA: TGTGCCAGCAGCTTAGCCCAGGAGTCACCCCTCCACTTT
V gene: TRBV7-9
D gene: NA
J gene: TRBJ1-6
clone size: few

CDR3 protein: CASSSRQGATGNTIYF
CDR3 DNA: TGTGCCAGCAGCAGCCGACAGGGGGCCACTGGAAACACCATATATTTT
V gene: TRBV3-1
D gene: TRBD1
J gene: TRBJ1-3
clone size: NA

CDR3 protein: CASRPTSGGGETQYF
CDR3 DNA: TGTGCCAGCAGGCCCACTAGCGGGGGGGGTGAGACCCAGTACTTC
V gene: TRBV7-8
D gene: TRBD2
J gene: TRBJ2-5
clone size: NA

CDR3 protein: CASSLGRGGWTEAFF
CDR3 DNA: TGTGCCAGCAGCTTAGGACGAGGGGGGTGGACTGAAGCTTTCTTT
V gene: TRBV7-8
D gene: NA
J gene: TRBJ1-1
clone size: few

CDR3 protein: CASSPVGRRKNEKLFF
CDR3 DNA: TGTGCCAGCAGCCCTGTGGGACGACGGAAAAATGAAAAACTGTTTTTT
V gene: TRBV7-9
D gene: NA
J gene: TRBJ1-4
clone size: NA

CDR3 protein: CATSRDQGSWDGNTIYF
CDR3 DNA: TGTGCCACCAGCAGAGATCAAGGTTCCTGGGATGGAAACACCATATATTTT
V gene: TRBV15
D gene: NA
J gene: TRBJ1-3
clone size: few

CDR3 protein: CASSPGPGTGNNEQFF
CDR3 DNA: TGTGCCAGCAGCCCCGGCCCCGGGACAGGGAACAATGAGCAGTTCTTC
V gene: TRBV7-3
D gene: TRBD1
J gene: TRBJ2-1
clone size: few

CDR3 protein: CASSLMGSYEQYF
CDR3 DNA: TGTGCCAGCAGCTTGATGGGTAGCTACGAGCAGTACTTC
V gene: TRBV5-8
D gene: NA
J gene: TRBJ2-7
clone size: NA

CDR3 protein: CASSFGGVNEKLFF
CDR3 DNA: TGTGCCAGCAGCTTCGGGGGGGTTAATGAAAAACTGTTTTTT
V gene: TRBV5-6
D gene: NA
J gene: TRBJ1-4
clone size: NA

CDR3 protein: CSASRTGGYEQYF
CDR3 DNA: TGCAGTGCTTCCCGGACAGGGGGCTACGAGCAGTACTTC
V gene: TRBV20-1
D gene: TRBD1
J gene: TRBJ2-7
clone size: once

CDR3 protein: CASRSWATGELFF
CDR3 DNA: TGTGCCAGCAGATCGTGGGCCACCGGGGAGCTGTTTTTT
V gene: TRBV28
D gene: NA
J gene: TRBJ2-2
clone size: NA

CDR3 protein: CASSLAEGTNEKLFF
CDR3 DNA: TGTGCCAGCAGCTTAGCCGAGGGAACTAATGAAAAACTGTTTTTT
V gene: TRBV7-2
D gene: NA
J gene: TRBJ1-4
clone size: NA

CDR3 protein: CASSTRGTGANVLTF
CDR3 DNA: TGTGCCAGCAGCACAAGGGGGACTGGGGCCAACGTCCTGACTTTC
V gene: TRBV12-3/TRBV12-4
D gene: NA
J gene: TRBJ2-6
clone size: few

CDR3 protein: CASSRGIGDTQYF
CDR3 DNA: TGCGCCAGCAGCCGCGGGATTGGAGATACGCAGTATTTT
V gene: TRBV5-1
D gene: NA
J gene: TRBJ2-3
clone size: NA

CDR3 protein: CAWSVTGGGQPQHF
CDR3 DNA: TGTGCCTGGAGTGTGACAGGGGGCGGTCAGCCCCAGCATTTT
V gene: TRBV30
D gene: TRBD1
J gene: TRBJ1-5
clone size: NA

CDR3 protein: CASSTDGSQETQYF
CDR3 DNA: TGTGCCAGCAGCACGGACGGATCCCAAGAGACCCAGTACTTC
V gene: TRBV7-3
D gene: NA
J gene: TRBJ2-5
clone size: many

CDR3 protein: CASSSGQGAIEKLFF
CDR3 DNA: TGCGCCAGCAGCTCAGGACAGGGGGCGATTGAAAAACTGTTTTTT
V gene: TRBV5-1
D gene: TRBD1
J gene: TRBJ1-4
clone size: NA

CDR3 protein: CASSQRGQETQYF
CDR3 DNA: TGTGCCAGCAGCCAGAGGGGACAAGAGACCCAGTACTTC
V gene: TRBV4-2
D gene: NA
J gene: TRBJ2-5
clone size: once

CDR3 protein: CASSLGSGSTDTQYF
CDR3 DNA: TGCGCCAGCAGCTTGGGCTCAGGGTCCACAGATACGCAGTATTTT
V gene: TRBV5-1
D gene: NA
J gene: TRBJ2-3
clone size: many

CDR3 protein: CASSQDRAGHATNEKLFF
CDR3 DNA: TGCGCCAGCAGCCAAGATCGGGCAGGACATGCAACTAATGAAAAACTGTTTTTT
V gene: TRBV4-3
D gene: NA
J gene: TRBJ1-4
clone size: NA